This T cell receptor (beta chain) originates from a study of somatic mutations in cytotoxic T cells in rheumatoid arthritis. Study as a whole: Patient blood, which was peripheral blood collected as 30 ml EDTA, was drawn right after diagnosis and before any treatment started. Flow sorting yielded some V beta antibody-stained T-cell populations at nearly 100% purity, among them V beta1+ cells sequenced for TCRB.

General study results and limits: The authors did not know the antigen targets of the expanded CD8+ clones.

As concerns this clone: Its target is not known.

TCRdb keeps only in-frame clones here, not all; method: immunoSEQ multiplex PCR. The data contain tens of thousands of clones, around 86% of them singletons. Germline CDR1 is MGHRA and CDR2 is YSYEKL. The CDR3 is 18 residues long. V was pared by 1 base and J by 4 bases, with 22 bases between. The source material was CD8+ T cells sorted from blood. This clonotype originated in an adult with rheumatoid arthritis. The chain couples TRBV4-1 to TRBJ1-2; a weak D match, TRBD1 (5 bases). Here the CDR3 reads CASSQVLSGRVEVYGYTF. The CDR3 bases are TGCGCCAGCAGCCAAGTCTTATCCGGCAGGGTGGAGGTCTATGGCTACACCTTC.